The sequence of this T cell receptor (beta chain) was determined in a study of blood T cell dynamics during melanoma immunotherapy. Looking at the study overall: First-line therapy was either pembrolizumab or nivolumab with ipilimumab for metastatic melanoma.

Described time point: week 3, after first cycle of checkpoint inhibitor. Apart from two fast progressors, RECIST 1.1 response was judged 12 weeks post-infusion. The study's findings and limits: PBMC repertoires of eventual disease-control patients split at W3 into clonality or diversity gains.

On this clone: Its matching antigen is unknown. Compared with germline, one end of the junction differs, possibly owing to a read error.

Per germline, CDR1 MGHRA and CDR2 YSYEKL. The CDR3 sequence is 13 residues long. TCRdb's copy holds only in-frame clones and misses some; the assay was immunoSEQ multiplex PCR. This table has more than 9,000 clones, about 89% appearing once. The material was blood, obtained from a patient treated with checkpoint blockade. The TCR comes from a human donor with melanoma. V usage is TRBV4-1 and J usage is TRBJ2-3, with D unresolved. Here the CDR3 reads CTSSLMNTDTQYF. CDR3 DNA: TGCACCAGCAGCTTAATGAACACAGATACGCAGTATTTT.